These 11 T cell receptor beta chains were all obtained from the same sample, sequenced in a study of blood T cell repertoires in COVID-19. The data were produced by immunoSEQ multiplex PCR, yet TCRdb's version contains in-frame clones alone and is incomplete. In the table there are over 250,000 clones, 85% to 90% of which are singletons. Material: peripheral blood. The receptors come from a woman aged 40 to 50 who had recovered from COVID-19.

The CDR3 spells CASIPRTGSSGNTIYF. CDR3 nucleotide sequence: TGTGCCAGTATTCCCCGGACCGGGAGCTCTGGAAACACCATATATTTT. This chain connects TRBV19 to TRBJ1-3, with D unresolved. CDR1 is LNHDA, CDR2 SQIVND, per germline (reference sequence). V lost 7 bases to trimming and J lost 0 bases, with 16 bases between them. CDR3 length: 16 amino acids.

The chain recombines TRBV4-1 with TRBJ1-1, with 7 bases aligning to TRBD1. The germline V gene encodes CDR1 MGHRA and CDR2 YSYEKL. V lost 0 bases to trimming and J lost 8 bases; unmatched junction nucleotides: 3. The CDR3 sequence is 13 residues long. Here the CDR3 reads CASSQEAGGEAFF. The CDR3 DNA sequence: TGCGCCAGCAGCCAAGAGGCAGGGGGGGAAGCTTTCTTT.

This chain links TRBV6-1 with TRBJ2-7; TRBD2 matches 16 bases. The CDR3 is made up of 18 amino acids. The germline CDR1 and CDR2 sequences are MNHNS and SASEGT. The J segment lost 5 bases and the V segment lost 4 bases, leaving 11 bases of the junction unmatched. The CDR3 spells CASSAGLAGGPVVHEQYF. CDR3 coding DNA: TGTGCCAGCAGTGCGGGACTAGCGGGAGGGCCGGTGGTCCACGAGCAGTACTTC.

For the CDR3, the DNA is TGTGCCACCAGTGACCCGACAGGGGGCGAGGTAGATACGCAGTATTTT. Amino acid sequence: CATSDPTGGEVDTQYF. This chain links TRBV24-1 with TRBJ2-3, with 10 positions matching TRBD1. The CDR3 is made up of 16 amino acids. With V trimmed by 4 bases and J by 5 bases, 8 bases remained unmatched. Germline V gene sequence: CDR1 KGHDR, CDR2 SFDVKD.

This clone was picked up one time. This chain joins TRBV6-5 and TRBJ1-5; maybe TRBD1 (5 bases). Germline V gene sequence: CDR1 MNHEY, CDR2 SVGAGI. The CDR3 extends over 15 amino acids. Trimming took off 2 bases at V and 6 bases at J, with 14 bases between the two ends. CDR3 DNA sequence: TGTGCCAGCAGTTACGGGACGGGGAGGGGTCAGCCCCAGCATTTT. Amino acid sequence: CASSYGTGRGQPQHF.

This clone was observed many times. V is TRBV5-6 and J is TRBJ2-7, with TRBD2 matching over 10 bases. The germline V gene encodes CDR1 SGHDT and CDR2 YYEEEE. The CDR3 loop spans 15 amino acids. V lost 0 bases to trimming and J lost 2 bases; unmatched junction nucleotides: 2. The CDR3 DNA reads TGTGCCAGCAGCTTGGGGACTAGCGGAACCTACGAGCAGTACTTC. Translating it yields CASSLGTSGTYEQYF.

The J gene is TRBJ2-3, the V gene TRBV7-9, with TRBD2 identical over 7 bases. Germline CDR1 is SEHNR and CDR2 is FQNEAQ (reference sequence). Trimming at V came to 1 base and at J to 3 bases, leaving 10 bases not matched to a gene. The CDR3 loop spans 17 amino acids. CDR3 sequence: CASSLVVLAVGTDTQYF. CDR3 coding DNA: TGTGCCAGCAGCTTAGTGGTGCTAGCGGTCGGGACAGATACGCAGTATTTT.

V gene TRBV7-9 combines with J gene TRBJ2-7; 10 bases match TRBD2. In germline, CDR1 is SEHNR, CDR2 FQNEAQ (reference sequence). The CDR3 runs to 16 residues. Trimming at V came to 5 bases and at J to 2 bases, leaving 9 bases not matched to a gene. The CDR3 DNA reads TGTGCCAGCAGCAGCCCCGAGCGGGAGGGGACCTACGAGCAGTACTTC. Translation: CASSSPEREGTYEQYF.

The V gene is TRBV18, the J gene TRBJ2-4, with TRBD2 matching over 7 bases. The CDR3 runs 17 residues. The V gene end was trimmed by 6 bases and the J gene end by 2 bases; junction bases not matched to a gene: 13. Germline values: CDR1 KGHSH, CDR2 LQKENI. In DNA, the CDR3 is TGTGCCAGCTCGACCCCCACTAGCGATCTATCCAAAAACATTCAGTACTTC. Its protein product is CASSTPTSDLSKNIQYF.

The V gene is TRBV24-1, the J gene TRBJ1-2, with 7 positions matching TRBD1. J lost 4 bases, V lost 5 bases, and 6 bases had no gene match. In germline, CDR1 is KGHDR, CDR2 SFDVKD. The CDR3 length is 14 residues. Written as DNA, the CDR3 is TGTGCCACCAGTGCCCCGGGACAGCGCTATGGCTACACCTTC. The encoded protein is CATSAPGQRYGYTF.

The V gene is TRBV12-3 or TRBV12-4, the J gene TRBJ2-4; D call uncertain. The CDR3 is 13 residues long. The germline V and J ends were trimmed by 6 bases and 1 base, with 7 bases remaining between them. CDR3 protein: CASSPGAKNIQYF. The CDR3 region has the DNA TGTGCCAGCAGCCCCGGGGCCAAAAACATTCAGTACTTC.